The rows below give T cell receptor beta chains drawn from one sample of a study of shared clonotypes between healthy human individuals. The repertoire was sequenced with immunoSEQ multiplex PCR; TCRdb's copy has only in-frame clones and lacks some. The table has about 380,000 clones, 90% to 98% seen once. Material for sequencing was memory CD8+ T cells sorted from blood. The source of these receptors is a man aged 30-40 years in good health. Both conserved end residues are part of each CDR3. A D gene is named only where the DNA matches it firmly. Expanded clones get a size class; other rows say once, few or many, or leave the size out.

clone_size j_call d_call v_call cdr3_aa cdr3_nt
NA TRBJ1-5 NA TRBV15 CATSRDPLLGVNQPQHF TGTGCCACCAGCAGAGATCCGTTGCTGGGGGTCAATCAGCCCCAGCATTTT
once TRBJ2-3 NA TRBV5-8 CASSLLGATDTQYF TGTGCCAGCAGCTTGCTCGGGGCCACAGATACGCAGTATTTT
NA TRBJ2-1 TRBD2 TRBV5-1 CASSRTRDGEQFF TGCGCCAGCAGCCGGACTAGGGATGGTGAGCAGTTCTTC
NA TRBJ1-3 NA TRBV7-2 CASSLVGATIYF TGTGCCAGCAGCTTAGTGGGGGCCACCATATATTTT
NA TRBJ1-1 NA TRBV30 CAWSQGNTEAFF TGTGCCTGGAGTCAGGGGAACACTGAAGCTTTCTTT
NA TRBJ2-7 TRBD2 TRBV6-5 CASSYGLAGRSYEQYF TGTGCCAGCAGTTACGGACTAGCGGGAAGGTCCTACGAGCAGTACTTC
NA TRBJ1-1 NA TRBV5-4 CASSSPGTRGNTEAFF TGTGCCAGCAGCTCCCCCGGGACAAGAGGAAACACTGAAGCTTTCTTT
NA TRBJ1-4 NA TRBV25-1 CASSDGGSTNEKLFF TGTGCCAGCAGTGACGGGGGTTCAACTAATGAAAAACTGTTTTTT
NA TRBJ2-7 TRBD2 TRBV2 CASSARAGGTYEQYF TGTGCCAGCAGTGCCCGAGCGGGAGGGACGTACGAGCAGTACTTC
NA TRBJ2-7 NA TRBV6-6 CASSYGTQHEQYF TGTGCCAGCAGTTATGGGACCCAGCACGAGCAGTACTTC
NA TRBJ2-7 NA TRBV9 CASSLRSGAPYEQYF TGTGCCAGCAGCCTCCGCTCAGGGGCCCCCTACGAGCAGTACTTC
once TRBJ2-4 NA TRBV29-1 CSVGSGTKNIQYF TGCAGCGTTGGCTCCGGGACAAAAAACATTCAGTACTTC
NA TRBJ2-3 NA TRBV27 CASSRRFSGTDTQYF TGTGCCAGCAGTCGGAGGTTCAGCGGAACAGATACGCAGTATTTT
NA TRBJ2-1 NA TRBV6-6 CASSPLGPINEQFF TGTGCCAGCAGTCCACTAGGTCCGATCAATGAGCAGTTCTTC
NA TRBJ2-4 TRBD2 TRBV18 CASSPDNLAGGMGTKNIQYF TGTGCCAGCTCACCCGATAACCTAGCGGGAGGTATGGGAACCAAAAACATTCAGTACTTC
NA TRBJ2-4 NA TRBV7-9 CASSARDRRDIQYF TGTGCCAGCAGCGCCCGGGACCGCCGAGACATTCAGTACTTC
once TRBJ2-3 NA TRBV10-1 CASSESTASTDTQYF TGCGCCAGCAGTGAGTCGACGGCGAGCACAGATACGCAGTATTTT
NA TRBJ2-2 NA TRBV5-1 CASSLGGNTGELFF TGCGCCAGCAGCTTGGGGGGGAACACCGGGGAGCTGTTTTTT
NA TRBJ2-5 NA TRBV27 CASSPQGETQYF TGTGCCAGCAGTCCACAGGGAGAGACCCAGTACTTC
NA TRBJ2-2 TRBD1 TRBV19 CASSTGTGNTGELFF TGTGCCAGTAGTACAGGGACAGGGAACACCGGGGAGCTGTTTTTT
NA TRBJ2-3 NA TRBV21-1 CASDRERVGLGADTQYF NA
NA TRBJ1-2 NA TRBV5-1 CASSLTGRNYGYTF TGCGCCAGCAGCTTGACGGGACGGAACTATGGCTACACCTTC
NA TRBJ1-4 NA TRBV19 CASSIVLTTGLNEKLFF TGTGCCAGTAGTATAGTTTTGACGACAGGACTTAATGAAAAACTGTTTTTT
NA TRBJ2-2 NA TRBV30 CAWIGKSKFGELFF TGTGCCTGGATAGGCAAATCAAAATTCGGGGAGCTGTTTTTT
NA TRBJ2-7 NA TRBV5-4 CASSLGGRTSYEQYF TGTGCCAGCAGCTTGGGGGGGCGTACCTCTTACGAGCAGTACTTC
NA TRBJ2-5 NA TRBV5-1 CASKLVLGETQYF TGCGCCAGCAAACTAGTCCTAGGAGAGACCCAGTACTTC
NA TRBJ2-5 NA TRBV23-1 CAFNRYQETQYF TGCGCCTTTAACCGGTACCAAGAGACCCAGTACTTC
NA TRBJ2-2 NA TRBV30 CACRPFGSPSGELFF TGTGCCTGTAGGCCTTTCGGGAGTCCCTCCGGGGAGCTGTTTTTT
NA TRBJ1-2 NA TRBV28 CASQAQNYGYTF TGTGCCAGCCAAGCCCAGAATTATGGCTACACCTTC
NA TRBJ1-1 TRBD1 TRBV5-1 CASSYRGMNTEAFF TGCGCCAGCAGTTACAGGGGCATGAACACTGAAGCTTTCTTT
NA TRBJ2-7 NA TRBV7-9 CASISSYEQYF TGTGCCAGTATTAGCTCCTACGAGCAGTACTTC
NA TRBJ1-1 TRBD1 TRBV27 CASSLSQGGNSEAFF TGTGCCAGCAGTTTATCGCAGGGGGGTAACAGTGAAGCTTTCTTT
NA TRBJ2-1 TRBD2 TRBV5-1 CASRLGGTSGNNEQFF TGCGCCAGCAGGCTGGGTGGGACTAGCGGGAACAATGAGCAGTTCTTC